The 8 T cell receptor beta chains below all came from one sample that was sequenced in a study of T cells after yellow fever vaccination. TCRdb redid the calling of the 5' RACE reads with MiXCR, one entry per CDR3 protein. The table lists fewer than 400,000 distinct CDR3 sequences, roughly a tenth of them singletons. The specimen was CD4+ T cells sorted from PBMCs, collected 45 days after the yellow fever booster vaccination. All receptors derive from a man in his late teens or twenties who received the YFV17D yellow fever vaccine.

The sample holds a few counts of this clonotype. This chain connects TRBV5-4 to TRBJ2-1, with D possibly being TRBD1 (5 bases). V dropped 1 base and J dropped 8 bases, with 16 bases sitting between them. The CDR3 sequence is 15 residues long. Germline values: CDR1 SGHNT, CDR2 YYREEE (reference sequence). The CDR3 reads CASSLYQGPRHEQFF. CDR3 bases: TGTGCCAGCAGCTTGTATCAGGGCCCGCGCCATGAGCAGTTCTTC.

This clonotype was found a few times. This chain uses TRBV20-1 with TRBJ1-5; perhaps TRBD1 as D (6 bases). The V end lost 1 base, the J end lost 1 base, and 14 bases lay between the germline ends. Looked up from germline, CDR1 is DFQATT and CDR2 is SNEGSKA (reference sequence). The CDR3 is 16 amino acids. The CDR3: CSARAWEGGSNQPQHF. The DNA for the CDR3 is TGCAGTGCTAGAGCATGGGAAGGGGGGAGCAATCAGCCCCAGCATTTT.

This clonotype was recorded many times. The V gene is TRBV5-1, the J gene TRBJ2-7; D tentatively reads TRBD1 or TRBD2 (5 bases each). This CDR3 is 15 amino acids long. Germline assignment: CDR1 SGHRS and CDR2 YFSETQ. V lost 0 bases to trimming and J lost 2 bases, with 12 bases between them. CDR3 sequence reads: CASSLDGTPTYEQYV. DNA for the CDR3: TGCGCCAGCAGCTTGGACGGGACCCCCACCTACGAGCAGTACGTC.

This clonotype qualifies as medium-sized. The rearrangement joins TRBV20-1 to TRBJ2-1, with 9 bases that match TRBD1. The length of the CDR3 is 15 residues. Germline CDR1 is DFQATT and CDR2 is SNEGSKA (reference sequence). J was trimmed by 3 bases and V by 3 bases; bases with no gene match: 6. CDR3 protein: CSASGGQGIYNEQFF. CDR3 nucleotides: TGCAGTGCTAGTGGGGGACAGGGTATCTACAATGAGCAGTTCTTC.

This clonotype turned up a few times. The CDR3 DNA reads TGCGCCAGCAATTTGGCGGGGAGCACAGATACGCAGTATTTT. This sequence encodes CASNLAGSTDTQYF. This sequence joins TRBV5-1 and TRBJ2-3, with D tentatively TRBD2 (6 bases). V was clipped by 6 bases and J by 0 bases, with 11 bases between them. The CDR3 has 14 amino acids. Germline loops: CDR1 SGHRS, CDR2 YFSETQ.

There are a few counts of this clonotype. The CDR3 DNA is TGTGCCAGCAGCTTAGCGGACCCGGCGGCAGATACGCAGTATTTT. This codes for CASSLADPAADTQYF. The rearrangement uses TRBV7-2 and TRBJ2-3; D not certain. Germline-derived CDR1 and CDR2 are SGHTA and FQGNSA. Trimming left V 0 bases short and J 4 bases short, with 11 bases between. The CDR3 consists of 15 residues. Filled out from reference TRBV7-2 and TRBJ2-3, the complete variable domain reads GAGVSQSPSNKVTEKGKDVELRCDPISGHTALYWYRQSLGQGLEFLIYFQGNSAPDKSGLPSDRFSAERTGGSVSTLTIQRTQQEDSAVYLCASSLADPAADTQYFGPGTRLTVL.

This clonotype was recorded a few times. This chain joins TRBV9 and TRBJ2-5, with D possibly being TRBD1 (6 bases). CDR1 is SGDLS and CDR2 is YYNGEE in the germline V gene. The V and J ends lost 5 bases and 4 bases respectively, with 18 bases between them. The CDR3 covers 15 residues. The CDR3, as DNA: TGTGCCAGCAGTAGAGTCCCTGGGGGCACAGAGACCCAGTACTTC. The encoded protein is CASSRVPGGTETQYF.

The chain recombines TRBV19 with TRBJ1-5; TRBD1 agrees at 9 bases. V was pared by 6 bases and J by 3 bases, with 3 bases of the junction left unmatched. The CDR3 sequence is 14 residues long. Germline V gene sequence: CDR1 LNHDA, CDR2 SQIVND (reference sequence). In DNA, the CDR3 is TGTGCCAGTAGGAACAGGGGGCCCAATCAGCCCCAGCATTTT. It specifies CASRNRGPNQPQHF. Looking up the rest from reference TRBV19 and TRBJ1-5 gives the full variable domain: DGGITQSPKYLFRKEGQNVTLSCEQNLNHDAMYWYRQDPGQGLRLIYYSQIVNDFQKGDIAEGYSVSREKKESFPLTVTSAQKNPTAFYLCASRNRGPNQPQHFGDGTRLSIL.